This T cell receptor beta chain was sequenced for a study of T cell responses to AZD1222 COVID-19 vaccine. Clones were read by immunoSEQ multiplex PCR, and TCRdb kept only the in-frame ones, dropping some. Of fewer than 130,000 clones in the sample, about four fifths were seen once. Germline V CDR1 and CDR2: MNHEY, SVGAGI. The CDR3 length is 15 residues. V lost 2 bases, J lost 2 bases, and 9 bases lay in between. The TCR was taken from an adult in good health. The sample in question was peripheral blood, obtained on day 0 of AZD1222 vaccination. The rearrangement joins TRBV6-5 to TRBJ1-4; D perhaps matches TRBD1 (5 bases). The CDR3 nucleotides are TGTGCCAGCAGTTACCAGGGTAGCACTAATGAAAAACTGTTTTTT. Translated: CASSYQGSTNEKLFF.